This TCR beta chain stems from a study of early T cells in non-severe SARS-CoV-2 infection. Attachment of unique molecular identifiers to individual cDNA molecules was performed. TCRdb analysed the 5' RACE reads with MiXCR anew, one entry per CDR3 protein. This table holds about 33,000 distinct CDR3 sequences, about 4.5% found once. By share of the sample, this clonotype is medium-sized. Germline trimming cut 2 bases from V and 3 bases from J; bases unmatched to any gene: 5. Germline V gene data show CDR1 as MNHEY and CDR2 as SVGAGI. CDR3 length: 15 amino acids. The chain combines TRBV6-5 with TRBJ2-7, with 9 nucleotides matching TRBD1. This TCR derives from an adult who was a healthcare worker with PCR-confirmed SARS-CoV-2 infection or an uninfected control (not recorded which). Sequencing used whole blood. This chain's CDR3 is CASSYGTGTVYEQYF. CDR3 in DNA: TGTGCCAGCAGTTACGGGACAGGGACTGTCTACGAGCAGTACTTC.